This TCR beta chain came from a study of blood T cells in healthy people across ages. The overall study: Through template switching, about one barcoded beta molecule was captured per two T cells, as measured in model experiments.

This CDR3 is built from 16 residues. J lost 5 bases, V lost 0 bases, and 7 bases had no gene match. Germline V gives CDR1 ENHRY, CDR2 SYGVKD. Isolation yielded PBMCs, at least 7 million per sample, in every case. Sample-barcoded 5' priming and a J-beta primer mix drove a second PCR of about 6 to 11 cycles. TCRdb processed the 5' RACE reads anew with MiXCR; each CDR3 protein has one entry. The table shows about 800,000 distinct CDR3 sequences, with roughly 60% occurring only once. This clonotype was picked up one time. As yet, its antigen is unknown. Study outcomes and limitations: CMV infection status of these donors was not known. Observed TCR beta diversity showed a strong correlation with the percentage of naive T cells as measured by flow cytometry.

The rearrangement uses TRBV10-3 and TRBJ2-3; 8 nucleotides line up with TRBD1. The sample was blood. This clonotype originated in a man younger than 45 in good health. The CDR3 nucleotides read TGTGCCATCAGTGAGTCGATCGGCAGGGGGCAAGATACGCAGTATTTT. Protein product: CAISESIGRGQDTQYF.